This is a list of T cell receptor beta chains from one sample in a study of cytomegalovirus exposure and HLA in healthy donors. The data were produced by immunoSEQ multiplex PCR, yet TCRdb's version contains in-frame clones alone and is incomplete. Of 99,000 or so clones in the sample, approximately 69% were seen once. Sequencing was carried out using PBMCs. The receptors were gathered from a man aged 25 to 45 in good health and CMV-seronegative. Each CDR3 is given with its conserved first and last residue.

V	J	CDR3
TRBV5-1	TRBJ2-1	CASSFTSGGDNEQFF
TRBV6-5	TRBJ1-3	CASTPSAGRDTIYF
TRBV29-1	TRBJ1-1	CSVVTGGAFF
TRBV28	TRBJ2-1	CASRSPGLAGHNEQFF
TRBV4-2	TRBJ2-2	CASSQGQGGTGELFF
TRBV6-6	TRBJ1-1	CASGRAGYTEAFF
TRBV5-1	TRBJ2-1	CASSLAESSYNEQFF
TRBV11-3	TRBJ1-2	CASSPGQNLYGYTF
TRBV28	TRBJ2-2	CASSGGELFF
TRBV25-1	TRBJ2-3	CASSESRGLTTDTQYF
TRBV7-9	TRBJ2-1	CASSLSRQGRNEQFF
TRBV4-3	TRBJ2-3	CASSQVDGGLFPDTQYF
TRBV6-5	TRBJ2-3	CASRPGQGRSDTQYF
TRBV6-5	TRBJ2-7	CASSPRTGFYEQYF
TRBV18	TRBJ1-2	CASSLEAINYGYTF
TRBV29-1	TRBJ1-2	CSVESDRLLNGYTF
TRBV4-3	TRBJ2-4	CASSQDSGDIQYF
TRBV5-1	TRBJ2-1	CASSLTPGLAGLGSYNEQFF
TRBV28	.	CASTYRDEQYF
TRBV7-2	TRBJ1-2	CASSPAGTGVVGGYTF
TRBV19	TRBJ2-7	CASREDREASYEQYF
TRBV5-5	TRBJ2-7	CASSLSAGGAYYEQYF
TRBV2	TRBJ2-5	CARGTGTGGQETQYF
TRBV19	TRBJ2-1	CASSVPSGGSGNEQFF
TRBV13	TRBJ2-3	CASSFPSGDTDTQYF
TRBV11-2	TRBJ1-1	CASSFGTGGRTEAFF
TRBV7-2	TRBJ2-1	CASSVLAGRSYNEQFF
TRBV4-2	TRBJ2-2	CASSQETSGRTGELFF
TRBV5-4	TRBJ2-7	CASSQAGSSYEQYF
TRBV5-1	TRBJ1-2	CASSRMDRGYGYTF
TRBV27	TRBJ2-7	CASSFGDRGYEQYF
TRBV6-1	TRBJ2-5	CASSRTSGVGETQYF
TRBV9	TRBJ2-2	CASSVETGGTGELFF
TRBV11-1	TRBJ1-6	CASSSLDSALHF
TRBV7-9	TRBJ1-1	CASSPQTGIATEAFF
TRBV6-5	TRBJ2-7	CASSYSTQGPHEQYF
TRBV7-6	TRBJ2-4	CASSPEVPGQAPITKNIQYF
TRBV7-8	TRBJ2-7	CASSLGRGGEQYF
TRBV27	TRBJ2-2	CASSLFSGSGELFF
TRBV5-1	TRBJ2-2	CASALPNSELFF